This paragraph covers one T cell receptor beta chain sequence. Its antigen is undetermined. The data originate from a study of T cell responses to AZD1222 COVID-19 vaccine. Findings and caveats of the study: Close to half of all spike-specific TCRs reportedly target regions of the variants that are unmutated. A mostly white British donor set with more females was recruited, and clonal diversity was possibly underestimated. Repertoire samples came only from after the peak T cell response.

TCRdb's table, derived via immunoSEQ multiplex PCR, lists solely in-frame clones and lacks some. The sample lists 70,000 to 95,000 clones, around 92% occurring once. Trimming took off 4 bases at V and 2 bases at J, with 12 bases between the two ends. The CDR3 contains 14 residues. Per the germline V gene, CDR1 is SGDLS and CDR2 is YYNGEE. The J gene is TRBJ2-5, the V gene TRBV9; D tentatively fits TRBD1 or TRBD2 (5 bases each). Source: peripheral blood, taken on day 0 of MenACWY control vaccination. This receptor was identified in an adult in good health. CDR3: CASSPLGDQETQYF. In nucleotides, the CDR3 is TGTGCCAGCAGCCCCTTGGGGGATCAAGAGACCCAGTACTTC.